The sequence of this TCR beta chain was determined in a study of human T cells and chemical hapten exposure. Points from the study as a whole: DPC sensitization produced no change in TCRs with frequency above 1 in 1000. The study found expanded TCRs formed significantly more large CDR3 similarity clusters than controls.

In the case of this clonotype: The antigen remains unidentified.

The time point: patch test 3, about 24 weeks after DPC sensitization. Treatment denoted: therapeutic diphenylcyclopropenone sensitization with weekly scalp DPC. At patch-test visits, sampling came before the patch test. Individual cDNA molecules received unique molecular identifiers in the library. TCRdb reanalysed the RACE reads using MiXCR and keeps one entry per CDR3 protein. This table holds some 110,000 distinct CDR3 sequences, less than 35% found once. V lost 5 bases and J lost 4, with 12 bases in between. Germline CDR1 reads MNHEY; CDR2 reads SVGEGT. The CDR3 has 13 amino acids. Sequencing used whole blood, obtained in connection with sensitization to the hapten diphenylcyclopropenone (DPC). This receptor was obtained from a man in his forties with alopecia areata. Some clones in this sample may be carry-over from other donors' samples. The chain carries TRBV6-2 or TRBV6-3 and TRBJ2-7, with unresolved D. CDR3 sequence: CASSPLPRYEQYV. CDR3 nucleotide sequence: TGTGCCAGCAGTCCCCTTCCGCGTTACGAGCAGTACGTC.